Sequencing of this TCR beta chain was carried out in a study of cytomegalovirus exposure and HLA in healthy donors (dated 2017 in TCRdb). Looking at the study overall: An earlier analysis of around 600 of the donors reported about 290 Gb of sequence data and some 120 million unique TCR beta sequences from 150 million to 200 million T cells. An early release that covered roughly 600 HLA-typed donors contained approximately 300 gigabases of sequencing data and roughly 84 million unique TCR sequences. Of the 300 to 450 genotyped donors, approximately 83% fell in the genetic ancestry cluster associated with self-reported Caucasian donors. The study aimed to test whether cataloging public T cell receptors could reveal signatures of past pathogen exposure. The study used immunosequencing to profile the T cell repertoires of 600 to 850 subjects and linked those repertoires to cytomegalovirus serostatus. Besides the first cohort of approximately 710 subjects, a separate validation cohort made up of roughly 130 different subjects was used. To predict cytomegalovirus infection status, the study combined high-throughput TCR immunosequencing, statistical association of individual TCRs with disease status, and machine learning. A later analysis re-analyzed previously published TCR beta repertoires from 600 to 850 donors and added high-resolution HLA genotyping to study TCR occurrence patterns. The later analysis used no new phenotypic data to find candidate immune exposures, relying instead on TCR beta sequences and their occurrence across donors. In an earlier analysis of 587 of the donors, high-throughput TCR beta sequencing was used to judge whether each TCR beta V gene segment behaved as functional or pseudogenic. Alongside the repertoire data, information on donor age, sex, ethnicity and CMV serostatus was compiled. Genome-wide SNP genotypes for about 65% of the roughly 670 donors were used in a later genetic analysis, which treated that subset as a discovery cohort. All discovery cohort repertoires had been generated using a single sequencing platform. HLA typing covered class I and class II loci at four-digit resolution. The number of typed donors differed by locus: about 620-640 for A, B, C, DRB1 and DQB1; some 500 for DQA1; over 600 for DPA1; and 450 to 480 for DPB1. Because of strong linkage in the cohort, five DR-DQ haplotypes were treated as single units for association and clustering. Among roughly 400 genotyped donors of the cohort, an average of around 220,000 unique TCR beta nucleotide sequences was sequenced per donor, of which about 20% were non-productive. Beyond this particular receptor, the publication reports: This cohort had only TCR beta chains sequenced, and the lack of alpha or paired-chain data limited which features could be detected. A cluster of highly shared sequence variants was judged likely to represent a technical artifact of the sequencing pipeline. While some public TCRs were present in many individuals, most TCR sequences turned up only very rarely across donors. The only immune exposure information available for the cohort was CMV serostatus. Compared with the approximately 720-donor mean, donors in an Asian-associated ancestry cluster had fewer N-insertions in productive TCRs, according to a later genetic analysis. Presence/absence analyses assumed roughly uniform sequencing depth across donors, an assumption that may not hold. A further reported finding was that TCR beta sequences accurately predicted the HLA-A and HLA-B alleles for most subjects in the first cohort. V-gene and J-gene trimming of TCR beta chains was associated with a missense DCLRE1C variant in a later genetic analysis, and the association was replicated in an independent cohort. The classifier was reported to diagnose cytomegalovirus status with high specificity and sensitivity in both the original cohort and the validation cohort. Because the 87-base-pair reads could not distinguish some IMGT-functional V segments, including TRBV6-2 and TRBV6-3, those segments were excluded. At a false discovery rate of 0.05, a later analysis linked some 18,000 TCR beta sequences to specific HLA alleles. The authors suggested that the approach could potentially be generalized to other disease states and immunological phenotypes. The study gave a list of 150 to 200 TCR beta chains associated with cytomegalovirus. Most CMV-associated TCR beta chains appeared to be HLA-restricted in a later analysis, and the HLA associations seemed to be driven largely by CMV exposure. In a later analysis, TCR association rates were found to vary across HLA loci, with the most associated TCRs seen for DRB1 alleles and the fewest for HLA-C alleles. Because HLA typing was unavailable for some donors at each locus, only the typed subset was used in association tests. When HLA alleles, especially DR and DQ, strongly co-occurred, attributing TCR associations to individual alleles was difficult. Linkage disequilibrium might explain the correlated functional status among segregating V segments, but an unknown experimental factor could not be ruled out. Approximately 18 rarely observed V segments, including chromosome 9 orphons, were excluded from the earlier analysis of several hundred of the donors because counts were too low. A later analysis reported that several top co-occurrence clusters appeared linked to parvovirus B19, influenza, CMV and Epstein-Barr virus. An earlier analysis of approximately 530 of the donors showed that most TCR beta V segments appeared in productive rearrangements either about 87% or about 30% of the time, which broadly matched IMGT annotations. Compared with equally common non-associated chains, HLA-associated TCR beta chains in a later analysis were more clonally expanded and had lower generation probabilities. In vitro tests confirmed that a few of the cytomegalovirus-associated TCR beta chains recognize cytomegalovirus antigens.

The cohort was made up of 500 to 850 healthy bone marrow donors. At the time of sampling, all cohort members were nominally healthy, though unrecorded immune exposures were likely present. The donor tested CMV seropositive and was one of the 289 seropositive cohort members. A peripheral blood sample was collected from each donor, and TCR beta sequencing was performed on peripheral blood mononuclear cells. Genomic DNA extraction from the blood cell samples was performed with the Qiagen DNeasy Blood Extraction Kit. The library was built by means of the immunoSEQ multiplex PCR assay. For the multiplex PCR, a mixture combining 60 forward primers for TCR Vbeta segments and 13 reverse primers for TCR Jbeta segments was used. A multiplex PCR assay on genomic DNA amplified the CDR3 region of rearranged TCR beta genes. On the Illumina HiSeq System, the amplified TCR beta libraries were sequenced as 87-base-pair reads. In the original analysis: A later analysis tallied around 87 million unique TCR beta chains across the 610 or so repertoires, and roughly 11 million of those chains were shared by two or more donors. Raw reads were error-corrected and collapsed into unique sequences with a nearest-neighbor algorithm that merged closely related sequences to remove PCR and sequencing errors. CDR3 sequences were aligned to IMGT reference sequences to assign V, D and J gene segments. For a sequence to be retained, at least a six-nucleotide match to both a V gene segment and a J gene segment was required. Rearrangements were called productive when the CDR3 lacked stop codons and stayed in frame with V and J; all others were non-productive. Following IMGT convention, CDR3 was defined as the stretch from the second conserved V-encoded cysteine up to the conserved J-encoded phenylalanine. In an earlier analysis of 550 to 650 of the donors, sequences lacking an unambiguous match to a single V gene segment were excluded. An earlier analysis of approximately 590 of the donors classified V segments as functional when productive rearrangements were above 56.7% and as segregating when the standard deviation between donors was above 5%. A statistical classification framework was built for diagnosing cytomegalovirus status from the catalog of TCR beta chain sequences. In a later analysis, V and J genes were assigned by comparing TCR nucleotide sequences against IMGT/GENE-DB human TR gene sequences. The TCRdist pipeline was used in a later analysis to assign CDR3 sequences and most-parsimonious VDJ recombination scenarios. A later analysis defined each TCR beta chain by its CDR3 amino acid sequence plus V-gene family, and excluded reads lacking a unique V-gene family. In a later analysis, 550 to 650 highly shared, low-generation-probability nucleotide sequences were removed to address suspected cross-contamination and a sequencing artifact. A later analysis calculated a clonal expansion index for each public chain from normalized within-repertoire ranks of inferred template counts. Generation probabilities in a later analysis came from a VDJ recombination model fitted to out-of-frame rearrangements, and those results were checked against IGoR. Hypergeometric tests were used in a later analysis to score TCR-TCR, TCR-HLA and TCR-CMV co-occurrence, with a repertoire-size bias correction applied to the TCR pairs. A later analysis estimated false discovery rates by permuting HLA or CMV assignments 20 times. A later analysis grouped co-occurring TCRs with DBSCAN, adding TCRdist sequence similarity when clustering within HLA-allele-positive subsets. For co-occurrence clustering, repertoires with fewer than 30,000 or more than 120,000 public chains were excluded, along with roughly 5 repertoires with anomalous nucleotide sharing. TCRdb's version of the immuneACCESS table is confined to in-frame rearrangements and falls short of the full clone set. An unresolved V gene accounts for under half of the shortfall where checked; the remainder is of unknown origin. For V, J and clone size, that table is used; D and trimming come from the DNA. In this sample's table one finds approximately 50,000 clones. The biggest ten clones account for roughly 5.5% of the sample.

The CDR1 and CDR2 encoded by the germline V gene (reference sequence) are LNHDA and SQIVND. From the cysteine through the phenylalanine, the CDR3 covers 11 amino acids. Just CDR3 DNA is preserved here, 33 bases in frame from base 1. V loses 5 bases, J loses 8 bases, and the germline ends lie 9 bases apart. As concerns this clone: The antigen it binds to is not known.

The chain links TRBV19 with TRBJ1-1; possibly the D gene is TRBD1, per 5 matching bases. The TCR sequence derives from a male donor in good health and CMV-seropositive. Specimen: PBMCs. The nucleotide sequence is TGTGCCAGTAGTCTTTGGACAGAAGCTTTCTTT. This codes for CASSLWTEAFF. The variable domain in full, with residues beyond the CDR3 obtained from the reference TRBV19 and TRBJ1-1 genes, is DGGITQSPKYLFRKEGQNVTLSCEQNLNHDAMYWYRQDPGQGLRLIYYSQIVNDFQKGDIAEGYSVSREKKESFPLTVTSAQKNPTAFYLCASSLWTEAFFGQGTRLTVV.